A single sample is the source of the 24 T cell receptor beta chains below, sequenced in a study of chronic HIV infection and antiretroviral therapy (dated by TCRdb to 2014 to 2015). The library was obtained by 5' RACE. TCRdb records Illumina MiSeq as the sequencer. TCRdb applied fastp at Q25 and MiXCR to the public reads, then kept only in-frame beta chains. One record per CDR3 amino acid sequence lists the most common genes and DNA. The sample includes under 55,000 distinct CDR3 sequences, with about a fifth observed a single time. The top ten clones comprise under 3.5% of the sample. The material sequenced was peripheral blood. These receptors were obtained from an adult who had HIV and had not received antiretroviral therapy, or was an uninfected healthy control (not recorded which).

This clonotype was found a few times. V and J are TRBV3-1 and TRBJ2-7; D gene uncertain. CDR1 is LGHDT and CDR2 is YNNKEL in the germline V gene (reference sequence). V was pared by 5 bases and J by 2 bases, with 10 bases between. The CDR3 is made up of 13 amino acids. CDR3 in DNA: TGTGCCAGCAGCATCGGTCGCCCCTACGAGCAGTACTTC. Protein: CASSIGRPYEQYF.

CDR3 region: CSAPHPGPGDPNYGYTF. The CDR3, as DNA: TGCAGTGCTCCACATCCGGGACCTGGGGACCCTAACTATGGCTACACCTTC. The rearrangement joins TRBV20-1 to TRBJ1-2, with a tentative D call TRBD1 (5 bases). This CDR3 contains 17 residues. Germline CDR1 is DFQATT and CDR2 is SNEGSKA (reference sequence). V lost 5 bases and J lost 0, with 22 bases in between.

On this clonotype: A much larger clone is a single base away; this may be a read error. This chain links TRBV3-1 with TRBJ2-5, with D uncertain. Trimming pared 4 bases from V and 2 bases from J, leaving 14 bases between. The CDR3 is made up of 15 amino acids. Germline assignment: CDR1 LGHDT and CDR2 YNNKEL (reference sequence). CDR3 in amino acids: CASSPNPVRQETQYF. CDR3 DNA sequence: TGTGCCAGCAGCCCGAACCCCGTGCGACAAGAGACCCAGTACTTC.

This clonotype showed up just a few times. The V gene is TRBV6-4, the J gene TRBJ2-1; TRBD2 is a possible D gene (6 bases). The CDR3 extends over 15 amino acids. V lost 5 bases and J 7 bases, leaving 18 bases between the germline ends. The V gene's germline CDR1 is MRHNA and CDR2 SNTAGT. The CDR3 here is CASSRDSEKGNEQFF. The CDR3 DNA follows: TGTGCCAGCAGTCGGGACTCCGAGAAAGGGAATGAGCAGTTCTTC.

The chain employs TRBV5-5 and TRBJ2-5; 8 bases line up with TRBD1. V gave up 0 bases and J gave up 4 bases; unmatched junction bases: 2. The CDR3 consists of 14 residues. The germline V gene has CDR1 SGHKS and CDR2 YYEKEE (reference sequence). CDR3 nucleotides: TGTGCCAGCAGCTTGGGACAGGGGCGAGAGACCCAGTACTTC. Its protein product is CASSLGQGRETQYF.

This chain links TRBV28 with TRBJ2-1, with 8 bases that match TRBD1. The CDR3 sequence is 14 residues long. Germline V CDR1 and CDR2: MDHEN, SYDVKM. The junction had 9 bases not matched to a gene; V was cut back by 5 bases and J by 9 bases. CDR3 in DNA: TGTGCCAGCAGTCCCCGTCCAGGGGGCGTTGAGCAGTTCTTC. Translating it yields CASSPRPGGVEQFF.

The J gene is TRBJ2-1, the V gene TRBV10-1, with D unresolved. From germline, CDR1 is WNHNN and CDR2 SYGVQD (reference sequence). This CDR3 contains 14 residues. With 2 bases removed from V and 1 base from J, the gap between germline ends came to 6 bases. In DNA form, the CDR3 reads TGCGCCAGCAGTGAGGCCGTTTCCTACAATGAGCAGTTCTTC. It is translated as CASSEAVSYNEQFF.

As regards this clonotype: Possible read error: a much larger clone is one base away. The rearrangement links TRBV20-1 to TRBJ2-3, with D possibly TRBD2 on 6 matching bases. CDR1 is DFQATT, CDR2 SNEGSKA, per germline (reference sequence). There are 11 residues in the CDR3. The CDR3 nucleotides read TGCAGTGCTACGACTAGTAGTACGCAGTGTTTT. It translates to CSATTSSTQCF.

This clonotype was picked up many times. The J gene is TRBJ1-4, the V gene TRBV28, with D unclear. CDR1 is MDHEN, CDR2 SYDVKM, per germline. The CDR3 contains 15 residues. The V gene lost 6 bases and the J gene lost 0 bases, with 11 bases spanning the gap. In nucleotides, the CDR3 is TGTGCCAGCAGCCACCACATTGCAACTAATGAAAAACTGTTTTTT. Protein product: CASSHHIATNEKLFF. The whole variable domain, filled in from reference TRBV28 and TRBJ1-4, reads DVKVTQSSRYLVKRTGEKVFLECVQDMDHENMFWYRQDPGLGLRLIYFSYDVKMKEKGDIPEGYSVSREKKERFSLILESASTNQTSMYLCASSHHIATNEKLFFGSGTQLSVL.

The rearrangement links TRBV20-1 to TRBJ1-3, with unresolved D. The CDR3 is made up of 15 amino acids. Per the germline V gene, CDR1 is DFQATT and CDR2 is SNEGSKA (reference sequence). V was shortened by 4 bases and J by 0 bases, with 13 bases between the two germline ends. The CDR3 region is CSATGDGSSGNTIYF. CDR3 coding DNA: TGCAGTGCTACCGGCGACGGATCCTCTGGAAACACCATATATTTT.

This clonotype has a handful of counts. The J gene is TRBJ2-6, the V gene TRBV7-6, with D maybe TRBD2 (5 bases). V lost 5 bases, J lost 0 bases, and 14 bases lay in between. Germline V gives CDR1 SGHVS, CDR2 FNYEAQ. CDR3 length equals 17 residues. The CDR3 coding sequence is TGTGCCAGCAGCCGATTTGGAGGCTTCTCTGGGGCCAACGTCCTGACTTTC. Its protein product is CASSRFGGFSGANVLTF.

The V call is TRBV20-1, the J call TRBJ2-7, with D tentatively TRBD1 or TRBD2 (5 bases each). The V gene lost 5 bases and the J gene lost 0 bases, with 14 bases spanning the gap. The germline V gene has CDR1 DFQATT and CDR2 SNEGSKA (reference sequence). The CDR3 loop spans 14 amino acids. CDR3 coding DNA: TGCAGTGCTTCCGAGCGGACATTCTCCTACGAGCAGTACTTC. Encoded protein: CSASERTFSYEQYF.

The chain carries TRBV28 and TRBJ2-7, with 8 bases identical to TRBD2. Per germline, CDR1 MDHEN and CDR2 SYDVKM. The CDR3 is 13 amino acids. V was pared by 6 bases and J by 4 bases, with 5 bases of the junction left unmatched. DNA for the CDR3: TGTGCCAGCAGAACTAGCGGCTTATACGAGCAGTACTTC. This codes for CASRTSGLYEQYF.

The V and J genes are TRBV7-9 and TRBJ1-5, with D uncertain. Germline values: CDR1 SEHNR, CDR2 FQNEAQ (reference sequence). The CDR3 extends over 14 amino acids. With 2 bases removed from V and 0 bases from J, the gap between germline ends came to 5 bases. The CDR3 DNA follows: TGTGCCAGCAGCTTAAAATATAGCAATCAGCCCCAGCATTTT. Amino acid sequence: CASSLKYSNQPQHF.

This chain joins TRBV27 and TRBJ2-1; 8 nucleotides align to TRBD2. The CDR3 sequence is 14 residues long. The V gene's germline CDR1 is MNHEY and CDR2 SMNVEV (reference sequence). The V and J ends lost 4 bases and 8 bases, in that order; junction bases with no gene match: 7. CDR3 bases: TGTGCCAGCAGTTCCAACGGGAGGGGGTATGAGCAGTTCTTC. The encoded protein is CASSSNGRGYEQFF.

The rearrangement uses TRBV6-5 and TRBJ2-2, with D perhaps assigned TRBD1 or TRBD2 (5 bases each). The V gene's germline CDR1 is MNHEY and CDR2 SVGAGI. The CDR3 runs 15 residues. Trimming removed 6 bases from V and 9 bases from J, with 20 bases in between. CDR3 sequence reads: CASSPKVGVDRELFF. Written as DNA, the CDR3 is TGTGCCAGCAGCCCCAAAGTGGGGGTTGACCGGGAGCTGTTTTTT.

J is TRBJ2-1 and V is TRBV28; D unresolved. The CDR3 is made up of 12 amino acids. Trimming pared 5 bases from V and 10 bases from J, leaving 12 bases between. Germline loops: CDR1 MDHEN, CDR2 SYDVKM. CDR3 bases: TGTGCCAGCAGTCCCCCTTTCGGGGAGCAGTTCTTC. This codes for CASSPPFGEQFF. Supplemented by reference TRBV28 and TRBJ2-1, the full variable domain reads DVKVTQSSRYLVKRTGEKVFLECVQDMDHENMFWYRQDPGLGLRLIYFSYDVKMKEKGDIPEGYSVSREKKERFSLILESASTNQTSMYLCASSPPFGEQFFGPGTRLTVL.

As DNA, the CDR3 is TGTGCCAGCAGCCCAGACCCGCCCAACTCCTACGAGCAGTACTTC. It is translated as CASSPDPPNSYEQYF. This sequence joins TRBV28 and TRBJ2-7; no definite D call. The V end lost 6 bases, the J end lost 0 bases, and 15 bases lay between the germline ends. This CDR3 has 15 amino acids. CDR1 and CDR2 from the germline V gene are MDHEN and SYDVKM.

This clonotype has only a few counts. The V gene is TRBV28, the J gene TRBJ2-7; the D gene is possibly TRBD1 (5 bases). The germline gives CDR1 MDHEN, CDR2 SYDVKM. V lost 6 bases and J lost 7, with 13 bases in between. This CDR3 spans 12 amino acids. CDR3 residues: CASSPGPREQYF. CDR3 coding DNA: TGTGCCAGCAGCCCAGGGCCTCGGGAGCAGTACTTC.

The CDR3 is CSRGDRGKSYEQYF. The CDR3 bases are TGCAGTAGAGGGGACAGGGGAAAATCCTACGAGCAGTACTTC. The V call is TRBV20-1, the J call TRBJ2-7; 10 bases line up with TRBD1. The CDR3 has 14 amino acids. V was clipped by 8 bases and J by 1 base; unmatched bases: 8. Germline CDR1 DFQATT, CDR2 SNEGSKA (reference sequence).

The chain joins TRBV9 to TRBJ2-1; TRBD1 might be the D (5 bases). This CDR3 is 15 amino acids long. Germline loops: CDR1 SGDLS, CDR2 YYNGEE. Trimming removed 4 bases from V and 8 bases from J, with 19 bases in between. The CDR3 protein is CASSPRRQGSDEQFF. The CDR3 region has the DNA TGTGCCAGCAGCCCTCGGCGCCAGGGTTCCGATGAGCAGTTCTTC.

Only a few counts were recorded for this clonotype. The chain is built from TRBV6-5 and TRBJ2-3; D is perhaps TRBD1 (5 bases). Germline V lookup: CDR1 MNHEY, CDR2 SVGAGI. Trimming removed 5 bases at V and 3 bases at J, with 6 bases between. The CDR3 consists of 12 residues. The CDR3 reads CASSTGTDTQYF. In nucleotides, the CDR3 is TGTGCCAGCAGTACAGGTACAGATACGCAGTATTTT.

This clonotype was observed a few times. V and J are TRBV7-2 and TRBJ2-1; the match to TRBD1 covers 8 bases. J was trimmed by 14 bases and V by 4 bases; bases with no gene match: 4. Per the germline V gene, CDR1 is SGHTA and CDR2 is FQGNSA. The CDR3 contains 11 residues. CDR3 protein: CASSSTGAEFF. In DNA, the CDR3 is TGTGCCAGCAGCTCGACAGGGGCTGAGTTCTTC.

The chain has TRBV4-2 and TRBJ1-1; 10 positions agree with TRBD1. CDR1 is LGHNA and CDR2 is YNFKEQ in the germline V gene. Trimming cost V 1 base and J 5 bases; bases outside gene matches: 4. The CDR3 totals 15 residues. For the CDR3, the DNA is TGTGCCAGCAGCCAAGCGACAGGGGGCGAAACTGAAGCTTTCTTT. It is translated as CASSQATGGETEAFF.